These 24 T cell receptor beta chains originate from one sample sequenced in a study of T-cell memory formation after mild COVID-19. One entry per CDR3 protein results from TCRdb running MiXCR on the 5' RACE reads. This repertoire shows a few hundred thousand distinct CDR3 sequences, approximately 18% found once; its top ten account for under 30%. The source material was PBMCs or a T cell subset sorted from them (not recorded which). These TCRs come from a man younger than 35 who had mild COVID-19 (a few samples of this study predate the infection). Cell type and time point are not known.

This clonotype was observed a few times. The chain recombines TRBV2 with TRBJ2-7; D is unclear. Trimming took 4 bases from V and 0 from J, leaving 19 bases between them. Germline V lookup: CDR1 SNHLY, CDR2 FYNNEI. CDR3 size: 17 residues. In DNA, the CDR3 is TGTGCCAGCAGTGCCCTCCCTGGTCAGGTGAGCTCCTACGAGCAGTACTTC. Its translation is CASSALPGQVSSYEQYF.

This clonotype appeared a few times. This rearrangement joins TRBV10-3 to TRBJ1-3; maybe TRBD1 (5 bases). Germline CDR1 reads ENHRY; CDR2 reads SYGVKD. Deletions cut 6 bases from V and 7 bases from J, with 16 bases between. The CDR3 consists of 14 residues. The chain's CDR3 is CAIRDAGRDNTIYF. CDR3 DNA: TGTGCCATCAGGGACGCCGGGAGGGACAACACCATATATTTT.

This clonotype was counted many times. The V call is TRBV7-2, the J call TRBJ2-3; D is undetermined. From germline, CDR1 is SGHTA and CDR2 FQGNSA. V lost 4 bases, J lost 1 base, and 9 bases lay in between. This CDR3 has 14 residues. This chain's CDR3 is CASSSDWGTDTQYF. The CDR3 coding sequence is TGTGCCAGCAGCTCCGACTGGGGCACAGATACGCAGTATTTT.

The gene calls are TRBV4-1 and TRBJ1-1; D possibly corresponds to TRBD1 (6 bases). V shed 3 bases and J shed 0 bases, with 14 bases lying between them. The germline CDR1 and CDR2 sequences are MGHRA and YSYEKL. This CDR3 has 16 residues. The CDR3 bases are TGCGCCAGCAGCCACGGACGGGGGGGCCTGAACACTGAAGCTTTCTTT. This sequence encodes CASSHGRGGLNTEAFF.

This clonotype was counted a few times. V and J are TRBV6-2 or TRBV6-3 and TRBJ2-1, with D possibly being TRBD1 or TRBD2 (5 bases each). Looked up from germline, CDR1 is MNHEY and CDR2 is SVGEGT. V was trimmed by 5 bases and J by 2 bases, leaving 13 bases between them. The CDR3 runs to 15 residues. The CDR3 protein is CASSPWDVAYNEQFF. DNA of the CDR3: TGTGCCAGCAGTCCCTGGGACGTGGCCTACAATGAGCAGTTCTTC.

The chain uses TRBV4-2 and TRBJ2-2; 10 bases agree with TRBD2. This CDR3 region has 17 residues. The V and J ends lost 4 bases and 7 bases, in that order; junction bases with no gene match: 12. The germline V gene has CDR1 LGHNA and CDR2 YNFKEQ. The CDR3 DNA reads as TGTGCCAGCAGCCTAACGGGTCTAGCGGGGGTCGGCGGGGAGCTGTTTTTT. It translates to CASSLTGLAGVGGELFF.

V gene TRBV27 combines with J gene TRBJ1-2; TRBD1 agrees at 8 bases. CDR3 length equals 12 residues. Trimming at V came to 5 bases and at J to 6 bases, leaving 2 bases not matched to a gene. Germline CDR1 MNHEY, CDR2 SMNVEV (reference sequence). CDR3 amino acids: CASSQTGDGYTF. The CDR3 bases are TGTGCCAGCAGTCAGACAGGGGATGGCTACACCTTC.

This clonotype has only a few counts. J is TRBJ2-1 and V is TRBV11-3; the D gene could be TRBD1 or TRBD2 (7 bases each). The germline CDR1 and CDR2 sequences are SGHNT and YENEEA. The CDR3 runs to 14 residues. V lost 4 bases to trimming and J lost 10 bases, with 17 bases between them. The DNA for the CDR3 is TGTGCCAGCAGCTCCAGGGGGGGGTTCGGAGAGCAGTTCTTC. Residues: CASSSRGGFGEQFF.

This clonotype was seen only a few times. The CDR3 DNA reads as TGTGCCAGCAGCTTAGGCTCCGGGCGAGGAACTGAAGCTTTCTTT. Amino acid sequence: CASSLGSGRGTEAFF. This chain joins TRBV7-9 and TRBJ1-1; D uncertain. V lost 1 base and J lost 5, with 14 bases in between. Germline CDR1 SEHNR, CDR2 FQNEAQ (reference sequence). The CDR3 extends over 15 amino acids.

As concerns this clonotype: Germline is not matched at one junction end, which may reflect a read error. The chain joins TRBV20-1 to TRBJ2-5, with 9 positions matching TRBD1. Germline V CDR1 and CDR2: DFQATT, SNEGSKA (reference sequence). This CDR3 has 14 residues. The CDR3 reads CSARENRGLKTQYF. In DNA, the CDR3 is TGCAGTGCTCGAGAGAACAGGGGGCTAAAGACCCAGTACTTC.

V and J are TRBV6-2 or TRBV6-3 and TRBJ2-5; perhaps TRBD2 as D (5 bases). Germline CDR1 MNHEY, CDR2 SVGEGT. V was clipped by 5 bases and J by 3 bases, with 16 bases between them. The CDR3 spans 15 residues. CDR3 DNA: TGTGCCAGCAGTCCGCCAGCGGTGTTAAAAGAGACCCAGTACTTC. Encoded protein: CASSPPAVLKETQYF.

The chain is built from TRBV4-3 and TRBJ1-1; D perhaps matches TRBD1 (5 bases). Germline CDR1 reads LGHNA; CDR2 reads YSLEER. V gave up 0 bases and J gave up 4 bases, with 9 bases separating them. This CDR3 has 14 residues. The DNA for the CDR3 is TGCGCCAGCAGCCAAGAGCCCAGGGTCACTGAAGCTTTCTTT. Amino acid sequence: CASSQEPRVTEAFF.

The J gene is TRBJ2-7, the V gene TRBV13, with TRBD1 matching 7 bases. CDR1 PRHDT and CDR2 FYEKMQ come from the germline V gene (reference sequence). After removal of 0 bases from V and 3 bases from J, the junction contained 2 bases not matched to a gene. The CDR3 runs 14 residues. The CDR3 DNA follows: TGTGCCAGCAGCTTAGGGGGACAGAACTACGAGCAGTACTTC. This translates into CASSLGGQNYEQYF.

The table lists this clonotype with a few counts. The chain uses TRBV7-2 and TRBJ1-2; the D is unclear. Germline lookup yields CDR1 SGHTA and CDR2 FQGNSA. The CDR3 totals 13 residues. Trimming removed 2 bases at V and 5 bases at J, with 9 bases between. CDR3 in amino acids: CASSLHQEYGYTF. The CDR3 coding sequence is TGTGCCAGCAGCTTACACCAGGAGTATGGCTACACCTTC.

The chain recombines TRBV2 with TRBJ1-6; D not resolved. Per germline, CDR1 SNHLY and CDR2 FYNNEI. V was clipped by 0 bases and J by 15 bases, with 9 bases between them. The CDR3 has 12 residues. The CDR3 protein is CASSEALGYLHF. The CDR3 nucleotides read TGTGCCAGCAGTGAAGCGCTGGGGTACCTCCACTTT.

The rearrangement joins TRBV4-1 to TRBJ1-4; no clear D. Germline V lookup: CDR1 MGHRA, CDR2 YSYEKL. The CDR3 has 14 amino acids. V was clipped by 5 bases and J by 0 bases, with 7 bases between them. CDR3 residues: CASSGSPTNEKLFF. DNA for the CDR3: TGCGCCAGCAGCGGCAGCCCAACTAATGAAAAACTGTTTTTT.

The chain joins TRBV15 to TRBJ2-7; maybe TRBD2 (7 bases). CDR1 and CDR2 from the germline V gene are LNHNV and YYDKDF (reference sequence). The V and J ends lost 3 bases and 6 bases respectively, with 12 bases between them. CDR3 size: 13 residues. CDR3 protein: CATSSPGGLEQYF. Written as DNA, the CDR3 is TGTGCCACCAGCAGTCCCGGGGGGCTCGAGCAGTACTTC.

This clonotype came up a few times. This chain uses TRBV4-3 with TRBJ2-7; D ambiguous. Germline V lookup: CDR1 LGHNA, CDR2 YSLEER. The CDR3 length is 13 residues. Trimming left V 1 base short and J 7 bases short, with 11 bases between. The CDR3 protein is CASSQARLGEQYF. In DNA form, the CDR3 reads TGCGCCAGCAGCCAAGCCCGACTTGGGGAGCAGTACTTC.

There are a few counts of this clonotype. This chain uses TRBV28 with TRBJ2-2; tentatively, D is TRBD2 (7 bases). CDR3 length: 15 amino acids. Trimming removed 5 bases at V and 1 base at J, with 11 bases between. Germline V gene sequence: CDR1 MDHEN, CDR2 SYDVKM. The CDR3 region is CASSGGGLNTGELFF. CDR3 nucleotides: TGTGCCAGCAGTGGCGGGGGCCTGAACACCGGGGAGCTGTTTTTT.

The chain couples TRBV7-3 to TRBJ2-1; D may be TRBD2 (5 bases). Trimming shortened V by 2 bases and J by 5 bases, and 13 bases separated the two germline ends. Germline CDR1 SGHTA, CDR2 FQGTGA. The CDR3 contains 15 residues. The CDR3 DNA follows: TGTGCCAGCAGCTTATGGGCGCGGGCTAACAATGAGCAGTTCTTC. It codes for CASSLWARANNEQFF.

V is TRBV7-9 and J is TRBJ1-6; 7 bases agree with TRBD1. Germline V gives CDR1 SEHNR, CDR2 FQNEAQ (reference sequence). V lost 2 bases and J lost 1; bases outside the gene matches: 11. This CDR3 region has 19 residues. This CDR3 is CASSLRVQGLGSYNSPLHF. The CDR3 bases are TGTGCCAGCAGCTTAAGAGTACAGGGGCTGGGTTCCTATAATTCACCCCTCCACTTT.

This clonotype was detected once. Since no conserved phenylalanine or tryptophan closes the CDR3, a read error is the likely cause. The rearrangement uses TRBV19 and TRBJ1-5, with 7 bases lining up with TRBD1. The CDR3 extends over 14 amino acids. Germline V gene data show CDR1 as LNHDA and CDR2 as SQIVND (reference sequence). Trimming took 3 bases from V and 7 from J; bases not matched to a gene: 6. Here the CDR3 reads CASSIDRVGQPQHY. Here the CDR3 DNA reads TGTGCCAGTAGTATCGACAGGGTGGGCCAGCCCCAGCATTAT.

The chain links TRBV12-3 or TRBV12-4 to TRBJ1-1; D uncertain. V shed 1 base and J shed 0 bases, with 12 bases lying between them. This CDR3 has 16 residues. In DNA form, the CDR3 reads TGTGCCAGCAGTTTAGGGGATGGTCAAGTGAACACTGAAGCTTTCTTT. Translating gives CASSLGDGQVNTEAFF.

The chain carries TRBV7-9 and TRBJ2-7; D might be TRBD1 (5 bases). The CDR3 totals 14 residues. The V end was cut by 6 bases, the J end by 6 bases, with 18 bases between. From germline, CDR1 is SEHNR and CDR2 FQNEAQ (reference sequence). The CDR3 bases are TGTGCCAGCAGATCCTCACTCGACAGCTCCGAGCAGTACTTC. It encodes CASRSSLDSSEQYF.